The clone carrying this TCR beta chain has ten or more counts. This sample is part of a study of response to subunit inactivated influenza vaccine. MiXCR, applied by TCRdb to the RT-PCR reads, yields one record per CDR3 protein. The table includes a few hundred thousand distinct CDR3 sequences, about 14% detected once. This CDR3 spans 16 amino acids. CDR1 and CDR2 (germline): SGDLS, YYNGEE. V gave up 0 bases and J gave up 5 bases, with 15 bases separating them. The source is a middle-aged man who received an inactivated influenza vaccine. The specimen was PBMCs from blood, collected 12 days after vaccination. The genes are TRBV9 and TRBJ2-1; possibly TRBD2 for D (6 bases). The CDR3 DNA reads as TGTGCCAGCAGCGTAGTCGGTGGGGGAGGAGACAATGAGCAGTTCTTC. Amino acids: CASSVVGGGGDNEQFF.